This T cell receptor beta chain was documented in a study of blood T cell repertoires in COVID-19. Background on the study: Whether acute or convalescent, the COVID-19 samples came from the United States, Italy and Spain. PBMCs, B-cell-depleted T cells, or T cells were the source of the cDNA or gDNA that made up the material.

In the authors' methods: Estimation of nucleated cell counts relied on the amplification of reference gene primers. TCRdb keeps only in-frame clones here, not all; method: immunoSEQ multiplex PCR. V and J calls and clone size are those listed in that table; D and trimming were worked out from the DNA. The sample has hundreds of thousands of clones, less than 85% seen once. V dropped 8 bases and J dropped 4 bases, with 17 bases sitting between them. This CDR3 contains 14 residues. Germline CDR1 is SGHRS and CDR2 is YFSETQ. The rearrangement links TRBV5-1 to TRBJ2-3, with unresolved D. Sequenced sample: PBMCs or T cells enriched from blood (not recorded which). The receptor comes from a woman aged 45-59 years who had recovered from COVID-19. The CDR3 region has the DNA TGCGCCAGTACCGGGTCAGATGTTCCAGATACGCAGTATTTT. Amino acids: CASTGSDVPDTQYF.